This entry is about one TCR beta chain. Trimming pared 6 bases from V and 3 bases from J, leaving 20 bases between. Germline V gives CDR1 MNHEY, CDR2 SVGAGI. The CDR3 consists of 16 residues. This entry is derived from a study of T cells after yellow fever vaccination. TCRdb re-called the 5' RACE reads through MiXCR, storing one row per CDR3 protein. The profile shows 350,000 to 550,000 distinct CDR3 sequences, around a sixth of them singletons. This TCR was recovered from a man aged 18 to 29 who received the YFV17D yellow fever vaccine. V usage is TRBV6-5 and J usage is TRBJ1-2, with TRBD1 as a possible D gene (5 bases). Specimen: PBMCs, collected before the yellow fever booster vaccination. The CDR3 reads CASSSGLRGTDYGYTF. In DNA, the CDR3 is TGTGCCAGCAGCTCCGGGTTGCGCGGGACTGACTATGGCTACACCTTC.